These 23 T cell receptor beta chains were sequenced from one sample in a study of human T cells and chemical hapten exposure. As to time point: patch test 1, 2 weeks after DPC sensitization. Treatment meaning: therapeutic diphenylcyclopropenone sensitization with weekly scalp DPC. TCRdb re-derived calls from the RACE reads in MiXCR, one entry per CDR3 protein. Here the sample spans about 74,000 distinct CDR3 sequences, 30% to 35% being singletons. The sample in question was whole blood, obtained in connection with sensitization to the hapten diphenylcyclopropenone (DPC). The source of these receptors is a man in his forties with alopecia areata. Some clones in this sample may be carry-over from other donors' samples.

The table lists this clonotype with a few counts. V is TRBV30 and J is TRBJ1-1, with D perhaps matching TRBD1 (5 bases). Germline values: CDR1 GTSNPN, CDR2 SVGIG (reference sequence). Trimming took 1 base from V and 3 from J, leaving 9 bases between them. This CDR3 is built from 13 residues. The CDR3 sequence: CAWSEAGHTEAFF. DNA of the CDR3: TGTGCCTGGAGTGAGGCAGGGCACACTGAAGCTTTCTTT.

The chain carries TRBV20-1 and TRBJ2-3; 12 nucleotides agree with TRBD2. This CDR3 has 15 amino acids. Trimming at V came to 5 bases and at J to 1 base, leaving 4 bases not matched to a gene. Per germline, CDR1 DFQATT and CDR2 SNEGSKA (reference sequence). The CDR3 spells CSASSGRVGTDTQYF. CDR3 nucleotide sequence: TGCAGTGCTTCTAGCGGGAGGGTGGGCACAGATACGCAGTATTTT.

V is TRBV13 and J is TRBJ2-5; D gene unclear. Looked up from germline, CDR1 is PRHDT and CDR2 is FYEKMQ (reference sequence). The CDR3 covers 14 residues. Trimming stripped 0 bases from V and 3 bases from J, with 8 bases between. CDR3 loop: CASSLGLVEETQYF. As DNA, the CDR3 is TGTGCCAGCAGCTTAGGACTGGTTGAAGAGACCCAGTACTTC.

This clonotype showed up just a few times. The V gene is TRBV29-1, the J gene TRBJ1-1; D is undetermined. The CDR3 length is 12 residues. Germline V gene sequence: CDR1 SQVTM, CDR2 ANQGSEA. The V and J ends lost 6 bases and 3 bases respectively, with 11 bases between them. CDR3 residues: CSVVEWDTEAFF. Here the CDR3 DNA reads TGCAGCGTAGTTGAATGGGACACTGAAGCTTTCTTT.

The gene calls are TRBV27 and TRBJ2-7; D possibly matches TRBD1 or TRBD2 (6 bases each). Deletions cut 2 bases from V and 3 bases from J, with 17 bases between. CDR3 length: 16 residues. Germline V lookup: CDR1 MNHEY, CDR2 SMNVEV (reference sequence). CDR3 in DNA: TGTGCCAGCAGTTTAATGGGGGGCCGGACATTCTACGAGCAGTACTTC. Translating gives CASSLMGGRTFYEQYF.

The J gene is TRBJ1-3, the V gene TRBV30; D gene unclear. Trimming left V 1 base short and J 8 bases short, with 9 bases between. CDR1 is GTSNPN, CDR2 SVGIG, per germline (reference sequence). The CDR3 runs to 12 residues. This CDR3 is CAWSADQDTIYF. The CDR3 nucleotides read TGTGCCTGGAGTGCAGACCAGGACACCATATATTTT. Using reference TRBV30 and TRBJ1-3 for the parts outside the CDR3, the full variable domain is SQTIHQWPATLVQPVGSPLSLECTVEGTSNPNLYWYRQAAGRGLQLLFYSVGIGQISSEVPQNLSASRPQDRQFILSSKKLLLSDSGFYLCAWSADQDTIYFGEGSWLTVV.

CDR3 loop: CASSVATAIGHRDTQYF. CDR3 in DNA: TGTGCCAGCAGCGTAGCTACTGCTATTGGACACAGAGATACGCAGTATTTT. The rearrangement links TRBV9 to TRBJ2-3, with a possible D match to TRBD1 (5 bases). CDR3 length: 17 residues. Germline V lookup: CDR1 SGDLS, CDR2 YYNGEE. V lost 0 bases to trimming and J lost 5 bases, with 19 bases between them. The full variable domain, its missing parts supplied by reference TRBV9 and TRBJ2-3, is DSGVTQTPKHLITATGQRVTLRCSPRSGDLSVYWYQQSLDQGLQFLIQYYNGEERAKGNILERFSAQQFPDLHSELNLSSLELGDSALYFCASSVATAIGHRDTQYFGPGTRLTVL.

This clonotype was counted only a few times. The chain links TRBV11-2 to TRBJ1-5; D is unresolved. From germline, CDR1 is SGHAT and CDR2 FQNNGV. This CDR3 comprises 15 residues. V was trimmed by 5 bases and J by 6 bases, leaving 17 bases between them. CDR3 amino acids: CASSPKGGFSQPQHF. DNA for the CDR3: TGTGCCAGCAGCCCGAAGGGAGGGTTTAGTCAGCCCCAGCATTTT.

The CDR3 DNA reads as TGTGCCAGCAGCTTCATCAGGGAAGGCCCCGGGGAGCTGTTTTTT. Translating gives CASSFIREGPGELFF. The gene calls are TRBV7-9 and TRBJ2-2; possible D gene TRBD1, 5 bases. The CDR3 length is 15 residues. Germline V gene lookup returns CDR1 SEHNR and CDR2 FQNEAQ (reference sequence). The V end was cut by 3 bases, the J end by 6 bases, with 14 bases between.

This clonotype was picked up a small number of times. The chain combines TRBV28 with TRBJ2-1; 10 nucleotides align to TRBD2. The germline V gene encodes CDR1 MDHEN and CDR2 SYDVKM. This CDR3 has 16 residues. Unmatched junction bases numbered 12, after V lost 3 bases and J lost 10 bases. CDR3 nucleotides: TGTGCCAGCAGTTTGTCGGTAGGAGCGGGAGGGCGCGAGCAGTTCTTC. This translates into CASSLSVGAGGREQFF.

At least ten counts were recorded for this clonotype. This sequence joins TRBV6-5 and TRBJ1-2; no reliable D call. Trimming took off 2 bases at V and 4 bases at J, with 11 bases between the two ends. The germline V gene has CDR1 MNHEY and CDR2 SVGAGI. The CDR3 covers 14 residues. CDR3 residues: CASSYRASAYGYTF. CDR3 coding DNA: TGTGCCAGCAGTTACCGTGCCAGTGCCTATGGCTACACCTTC.

The sample holds a few counts of this clonotype. This chain's CDR3 is CASTRTGLGNQPQHF. CDR3 in DNA: TGTGCCAGCACTCGGACAGGGCTGGGCAATCAGCCCCAGCATTTT. V gene TRBV2 combines with J gene TRBJ1-5; 8 bases map to TRBD1. The CDR3 is 15 amino acids. The junction had 7 bases not matched to a gene; V was cut back by 7 bases and J by 2 bases. Germline V CDR1 and CDR2: SNHLY, FYNNEI.

This clonotype was counted at least ten times. V and J are TRBV20-1 and TRBJ2-3, with no clear D. CDR1 is DFQATT, CDR2 SNEGSKA, per germline (reference sequence). The CDR3 spans 14 residues. V lost 2 bases to trimming and J lost 0 bases, with 9 bases between them. CDR3 nucleotide sequence: TGCAGTGCTAGATATGTACCAAGCACAGATACGCAGTATTTT. Its protein is CSARYVPSTDTQYF.

The chain joins TRBV15 to TRBJ2-1, with 8 bases fitting TRBD2. Trimming removed 5 bases from V and 8 bases from J; junction bases left unmatched: 11. Germline V gives CDR1 LNHNV, CDR2 YYDKDF (reference sequence). The CDR3 covers 15 residues. The CDR3 loop is CATSLRLARDDEQFF. The CDR3 DNA reads as TGTGCCACCAGCTTACGACTAGCGAGAGATGATGAGCAGTTCTTC.

V is TRBV27 and J is TRBJ1-2; the match to TRBD1 covers 7 bases. The V and J ends lost 3 bases and 4 bases, in that order; junction bases with no gene match: 8. The CDR3 runs to 15 residues. In germline, CDR1 is MNHEY, CDR2 SMNVEV (reference sequence). The CDR3 coding sequence is TGTGCCAGCAGTTTCAGCGGCAGGGGGGGCTATGGCTACACCTTC. It translates to CASSFSGRGGYGYTF.

This clonotype was seen more than once but under ten times. This chain links TRBV6-6 with TRBJ2-1, with D perhaps given as TRBD1 or TRBD2 (6 bases each). V lost 5 bases to trimming and J lost 10 bases, with 27 bases between them. CDR3 length: 17 amino acids. From germline, CDR1 is MNHNY and CDR2 SVGAGI (reference sequence). CDR3 DNA: TGTGCCAGCAGTCCCCTTGGGGGCATTAGCGGAGGAATAGAGCAGTTCTTC. It encodes CASSPLGGISGGIEQFF.

This rearrangement joins TRBV12-3 or TRBV12-4 to TRBJ2-1; D is ambiguous. V lost 6 bases to trimming and J lost 8 bases, with 20 bases between them. The CDR3 sequence is 15 residues long. This CDR3 is CASSPKGVRAYEQFF. CDR3 nucleotide sequence: TGTGCCAGCAGCCCCAAGGGCGTTAGGGCTTATGAGCAGTTCTTC.

V usage is TRBV7-2 and J usage is TRBJ2-5, with TRBD2 matching 10 bases. V was pared by 3 bases and J by 0 bases, with 1 base of the junction left unmatched. The CDR3 is made up of 15 amino acids. The germline gives CDR1 SGHTA, CDR2 FQGNSA. This chain's CDR3 is CASSLTSGYQETQYF. The CDR3 DNA follows: TGTGCCAGCAGCTTGACTAGCGGGTACCAAGAGACCCAGTACTTC.

V and J are TRBV28 and TRBJ2-7, with TRBD1 as a possible D gene (6 bases). The CDR3 extends over 17 amino acids. The V gene lost 3 bases and the J gene lost 0 bases, with 18 bases spanning the gap. The V gene's germline CDR1 is MDHEN and CDR2 SYDVKM. CDR3 region: CASSFLDYRESSYEQYF. The CDR3 DNA reads as TGTGCCAGCAGTTTTTTAGATTACAGGGAGTCCTCCTACGAGCAGTACTTC.

The chain employs TRBV28 and TRBJ2-7; D not resolved. This CDR3 region has 13 residues. Germline V gene data show CDR1 as MDHEN and CDR2 as SYDVKM. V was shortened by 7 bases and J by 4 bases, with 14 bases between the two germline ends. The CDR3 loop is CASTGGVLYEQYF. CDR3 nucleotides: TGTGCCAGCACGGGTGGGGTTTTGTACGAGCAGTACTTC.

This clonotype has only a few counts. The chain links TRBV5-1 to TRBJ2-3; 7 bases are shared with TRBD1. The V segment lost 1 base and the J segment 4 bases; nucleotides outside the gene matches: 6. The CDR3 contains 15 residues. The germline gives CDR1 SGHRS, CDR2 YFSETQ. Here the CDR3 DNA reads TGCGCCAGCAGCTTGAGGGGGCTTGGCGCAGATACGCAGTATTTT. Residues: CASSLRGLGADTQYF.

CDR3 sequence (DNA): TGTGCCAGCAGTGAATCAACGGCCCGGGGATACGAGCAGTACTTC. Amino acid sequence: CASSESTARGYEQYF. The chain links TRBV2 to TRBJ2-7; maybe TRBD2 (5 bases). V lost 2 bases to trimming and J lost 4 bases, with 15 bases between them. CDR1 is SNHLY and CDR2 is FYNNEI in the germline V gene. There are 15 residues in the CDR3.

The chain carries TRBV29-1 and TRBJ2-1; TRBD1 might be the D (5 bases). Trimming pared 2 bases from V and 5 bases from J, leaving 13 bases between. The germline V gene has CDR1 SQVTM and CDR2 ANQGSEA. CDR3 size: 14 residues. The CDR3 spells CSVEKGVGHNEQFF. The CDR3 DNA is TGCAGCGTTGAAAAAGGAGTGGGGCACAATGAGCAGTTCTTC.